This TCR beta chain was retrieved from a study of blood T cell repertoires in COVID-19. Study-wide background: COVID-19 samples from acute and convalescent phases originated in the United States, Italy and Spain.

Sequenced by immunoSEQ multiplex PCR; TCRdb stores in-frame clones only, minus some. Among some 15,000 clones, approximately 86% were seen once, and the ten largest hold 2.5% to 3.5%. The length of the CDR3 is 15 residues. Looked up from germline, CDR1 is MGHDK and CDR2 is SYGVNS. With 6 bases clipped from V and 1 base from J, the junction kept 8 bases outside the gene matches. This chain connects TRBV25-1 to TRBJ2-5; the match to TRBD1 covers 7 bases. This clonotype originated in a human donor in a cohort sampled during active COVID-19. The specimen sequenced was peripheral blood. The CDR3 sequence is CASSTGTVGQETQYF. Here the CDR3 DNA reads TGTGCCAGCAGCACCGGGACAGTGGGCCAAGAGACCCAGTACTTC.